Shown below are 4 T cell receptor beta chains from a single sample sequenced in a study of memory CD4+ T cells and cytomegalovirus serostatus. Data came from immunoSEQ multiplex PCR; TCRdb stores just in-frame clones and leaves some out. The sample carries some 57,000 clones, more than 60% recorded once. The sort gate was single viable CD3+CD4+CD8-CD45RO+ cells for memory CD4+ T cells. The sample comprised memory CD4+ T cells from blood. These receptors all stem from an adult in good health and CMV-seronegative.

The chain links TRBV5-5 to TRBJ2-7; D may be TRBD2 (6 bases). Trimming cost V 0 bases and J 1 base, with 8 bases left between them. Germline V gene lookup returns CDR1 SGHKS and CDR2 YYEKEE (reference sequence). This CDR3 region has 14 residues. The CDR3 bases are TGTGCCAGCAGCTTGGTTGGGGGGTCCTACGAGCAGTACTTC. Encoded protein: CASSLVGGSYEQYF.

The rearrangement joins TRBV7-2 to TRBJ2-2, with D perhaps matching TRBD2 (6 bases). V lost 0 bases and J 8 bases, leaving 13 bases between the germline ends. The CDR3 is 15 amino acids. CDR1 SGHTA and CDR2 FQGNSA come from the germline V gene. The CDR3 reads CASSLAWLAKGELFF. The CDR3 DNA reads TGTGCCAGCAGCTTAGCGTGGCTAGCGAAAGGGGAGCTGTTTTTT.

The chain carries TRBV5-5 and TRBJ2-7; 9 bases are shared with TRBD1. Germline V gene data show CDR1 as SGHKS and CDR2 as YYEKEE (reference sequence). V gave up 4 bases and J gave up 6 bases; unmatched junction bases: 11. CDR3 length: 15 residues. Written as DNA, the CDR3 is TGTGCCAGCAGCCCGCTGGGGACAGGGCTTCGCGAGCAGTACTTC. The encoded protein is CASSPLGTGLREQYF.

This clone showed up just a few times. The gene calls are TRBV5-1 and TRBJ2-7; D perhaps matches TRBD1 (6 bases). V was clipped by 2 bases and J by 2 bases, with 14 bases between them. Germline values: CDR1 SGHRS, CDR2 YFSETQ. CDR3 length: 15 amino acids. The CDR3 nucleotides read TGCGCCAGCAGCTTATTCGTAGGGGGTGCCTACGAGCAGTACTTC. Translation gives CASSLFVGGAYEQYF.